These 29 T cell receptor beta chains came from one sample sequenced in a study of response to subunit inactivated influenza vaccine. Using its own MiXCR run on the RT-PCR reads, TCRdb lists one record per CDR3 protein. The data hold 600,000 to 850,000 distinct CDR3 sequences, with around 13% observed a single time. The starting material was PBMCs from blood, obtained approximately 15 days before vaccination. The receptors shown here come from a man aged 45-60 years who received an inactivated influenza vaccine.

This clonotype was counted between two and nine times. The chain is built from TRBV6-1 and TRBJ2-7; 10 bases fit TRBD1. After removal of 6 bases from V and 4 bases from J, the junction contained 12 bases not matched to a gene. Germline-derived CDR1 and CDR2 are MNHNS and SASEGT. This CDR3 spans 16 amino acids. CDR3 coding DNA: TGTGCCAGCAGCCGACTCGGGACAGGGGCCTTGTACGAGCAGTACTTC. Amino acids: CASSRLGTGALYEQYF.

This clonotype was detected a few times. V usage is TRBV5-1 and J usage is TRBJ2-1, with 15 bases matching TRBD2. CDR3 length equals 17 residues. Germline V CDR1 and CDR2: SGHRS, YFSETQ. J gave up 6 bases and V 4 bases, and 8 bases lay outside the gene matches. The CDR3 nucleotides are TGCGCCAGCAGCCTCCCGGGACTAGCGGGGGGAGGCAATGAGCAGTTCTTC. As protein: CASSLPGLAGGGNEQFF. Together with reference TRBV5-1 and TRBJ2-1, the CDR3 gives the full variable domain: KAGVTQTPRYLIKTRGQQVTLSCSPISGHRSVSWYQQTPGQGLQFLFEYFSETQRNKGNFPGRFSGRQFSNSRSEMNVSTLELGDSALYLCASSLPGLAGGGNEQFFGPGTRLTVL.

The chain combines TRBV28 with TRBJ1-6, with D possibly TRBD1 on 6 matching bases. The CDR3 contains 14 residues. Per germline, CDR1 MDHEN and CDR2 SYDVKM. V was clipped by 7 bases and J by 7 bases, with 14 bases between them. As DNA, the CDR3 is TGTGCCAGCATCTGGGGGGGCAGGAATTCACCCCTCCACTTT. Its protein is CASIWGGRNSPLHF.

This clonotype was detected ten times or more. The rearrangement uses TRBV29-1 and TRBJ1-2, with 12 bases matching TRBD1. There are 13 residues in the CDR3. V was pared by 6 bases and J by 8 bases, with 7 bases of the junction left unmatched. Germline lookup yields CDR1 SQVTM and CDR2 ANQGSEA. DNA of the CDR3: TGCAGCGTAGGGACAGGGGGCCTAGGAGGCTACACCTTC. This sequence encodes CSVGTGGLGGYTF.

This clonotype was observed many times. The chain is built from TRBV20-1 and TRBJ2-7; the D gene could be TRBD1 or TRBD2 (5 bases each). CDR1 DFQATT and CDR2 SNEGSKA come from the germline V gene (reference sequence). V lost 5 bases, J lost 2 bases, and 16 bases lay in between. The CDR3 has 14 amino acids. The CDR3 region is CSAQGPRATYEQYF. DNA of the CDR3: TGCAGTGCTCAGGGACCCCGAGCCACCTACGAGCAGTACTTC.

Only a few counts were recorded for this clonotype. CDR3 nucleotide sequence: TGTGCCAGCAGCTTAGCGCCAGGGGAGGGAGAGCAGTTCTTC. Amino acid sequence: CASSLAPGEGEQFF. V usage is TRBV7-2 and J usage is TRBJ2-1, with D possibly TRBD2 on 7 matching bases. Between the trimmed V and J ends, which lost 0 bases and 10 bases, there was a span of 13 bases. Germline-derived CDR1 and CDR2 are SGHTA and FQGNSA. This CDR3 has 14 amino acids.

The genes are TRBV28 and TRBJ2-1; 9 nucleotides match TRBD2. The germline V gene encodes CDR1 MDHEN and CDR2 SYDVKM. CDR3 length: 14 amino acids. After removal of 6 bases from V and 4 bases from J, the junction contained 4 bases not matched to a gene. CDR3 DNA: TGTGCCAGCAGGGCGGGAGGGCCTTACAATGAGCAGTTCTTC. Translating gives CASRAGGPYNEQFF. The complete variable domain, with remaining parts taken from reference TRBV28 and TRBJ2-1, reads DVKVTQSSRYLVKRTGEKVFLECVQDMDHENMFWYRQDPGLGLRLIYFSYDVKMKEKGDIPEGYSVSREKKERFSLILESASTNQTSMYLCASRAGGPYNEQFFGPGTRLTVL.

V usage is TRBV4-2 and J usage is TRBJ2-5; either TRBD1 or TRBD2 may fit D (5 bases each). Trimming removed 1 base at V and 5 bases at J, with 20 bases between. From germline, CDR1 is LGHNA and CDR2 YNFKEQ. The CDR3 length is 17 residues. The CDR3 nucleotides read TGTGCCAGCAGCCAAGGCCACTGGGACCAGTGGTGGGAGACCCAGTACTTC. This encodes CASSQGHWDQWWETQYF.

The chain carries TRBV7-9 and TRBJ2-3, with 9 bases identical to TRBD2. Germline V lookup: CDR1 SEHNR, CDR2 FQNEAQ (reference sequence). The CDR3 spans 15 residues. V lost 4 bases and J lost 6; bases outside the gene matches: 8. This chain's CDR3 is CASSSPGLADDTQYF. The CDR3 nucleotides are TGTGCCAGCAGCTCACCGGGACTAGCAGACGATACGCAGTATTTT.

The rearrangement links TRBV29-1 to TRBJ2-7; D gene unclear. CDR1 SQVTM and CDR2 ANQGSEA come from the germline V gene. V was cut by 1 base and J by 2 bases, with 9 bases left in between. The CDR3 covers 13 residues. The CDR3 sequence: CSVEGSQTYEQYF. As DNA, the CDR3 is TGCAGCGTTGAAGGGTCCCAAACCTACGAGCAGTACTTC.

This clonotype has only a few counts. The chain recombines TRBV3-1 with TRBJ2-6; 9 bases agree with TRBD1. In germline, CDR1 is LGHDT, CDR2 YNNKEL (reference sequence). The J segment lost 2 bases and the V segment lost 1 base, leaving 6 bases of the junction unmatched. This CDR3 is 18 amino acids long. The CDR3 DNA follows: TGTGCCAGCAGCCAAGTACCACAGGGGGCGCCTGGGGCCAACGTCCTGACTTTC. Amino acids: CASSQVPQGAPGANVLTF.

This chain uses TRBV20-1 with TRBJ2-5; D is perhaps TRBD2 (6 bases). The germline gives CDR1 DFQATT, CDR2 SNEGSKA (reference sequence). The CDR3 runs to 14 residues. Trimming removed 0 bases at V and 4 bases at J, with 12 bases between. The DNA of the CDR3 is TGCAGTGCTAGAGAGGGGACTGGCGGAGAGACCCAGTACTTC. Its protein is CSAREGTGGETQYF.

This clonotype was recorded at least ten times. The chain joins TRBV12-3 or TRBV12-4 to TRBJ2-5; 7 nucleotides line up with TRBD1. Germline trimming cut 2 bases from V and 4 bases from J; bases unmatched to any gene: 10. CDR3 size: 16 residues. The chain's CDR3 is CASSLTWGPGGETQYF. CDR3 nucleotide sequence: TGTGCCAGCAGTTTAACGTGGGGGCCAGGGGGAGAGACCCAGTACTTC.

This clonotype was seen repeatedly, ten times or more. This chain uses TRBV3-1 with TRBJ2-1, with D possibly TRBD1 on 6 matching bases. The germline CDR1 and CDR2 sequences are LGHDT and YNNKEL (reference sequence). Trimming took off 5 bases at V and 7 bases at J, with 15 bases between the two ends. The CDR3 contains 14 residues. This CDR3 is CASSSAGGLNEQFF. The CDR3 DNA reads TGTGCCAGCAGCAGTGCTGGGGGCCTAAATGAGCAGTTCTTC.

This clonotype was seen more than once but under ten times. The genes are TRBV3-1 and TRBJ1-4; 7 bases are shared with TRBD1. The CDR3 consists of 14 residues. Germline CDR1 LGHDT, CDR2 YNNKEL (reference sequence). The V gene end was trimmed by 7 bases and the J gene end by 4 bases; junction bases not matched to a gene: 6. CDR3 amino acids: CASTLQGVNEKLFF. DNA for the CDR3: TGTGCCAGCACCCTCCAGGGGGTTAATGAAAAACTGTTTTTT.

At least ten counts were recorded for this clonotype. The chain links TRBV10-3 to TRBJ2-3; TRBD2 might be the D (5 bases). Germline V gives CDR1 ENHRY, CDR2 SYGVKD. The CDR3 is made up of 16 amino acids. Trimming pared 0 bases from V and 3 bases from J, leaving 13 bases between. CDR3 sequence reads: CAISESLSGGTDTQYF. The CDR3 region has the DNA TGTGCCATCAGTGAGTCGTTAAGCGGCGGAACAGATACGCAGTATTTT.

The rearrangement uses TRBV11-2 and TRBJ2-7; TRBD2 matches 7 bases. CDR3 length: 13 amino acids. V lost 5 bases to trimming and J lost 9 bases; unmatched junction nucleotides: 10. The germline V gene has CDR1 SGHAT and CDR2 FQNNGV. The CDR3 coding sequence is TGTGCCAGCAGCAGCGGGGCCATCCTTGGGCAGTACTTC. Protein product: CASSSGAILGQYF.

The V and J genes are TRBV15 and TRBJ2-5, with D possibly matching TRBD1 (6 bases). V was clipped by 4 bases and J by 2 bases, with 17 bases between them. The CDR3 runs 16 residues. Germline values: CDR1 LNHNV, CDR2 YYDKDF (reference sequence). The CDR3 sequence is CATSTIRDIAQETQYF. The CDR3 region has the DNA TGTGCCACCAGCACTATCCGGGACATCGCACAAGAGACCCAGTACTTC.

CDR3 amino acids: CASSLGTSEYYYEQYF. The CDR3 region has the DNA TGCGCCAGCAGTCTAGGGACTAGCGAATATTACTACGAGCAGTACTTC. This chain connects TRBV23-1 to TRBJ2-7, with 10 positions matching TRBD2. TRBV23-1 is reported as an ORF; its role is uncertain. Trimming took 4 bases from V and 3 from J; bases not matched to a gene: 9. The CDR3 has 16 residues.

The chain couples TRBV4-3 to TRBJ2-1, with D possibly matching TRBD2 (6 bases). In germline, CDR1 is LGHNA, CDR2 YSLEER. V lost 2 bases to trimming and J lost 4 bases, with 24 bases between them. The CDR3 covers 19 residues. CDR3 bases: TGCGCCAGCAGCCAACGGGACTTAGACGTAGAGAGCCTATACAATGAGCAGTTCTTC. This gives the protein CASSQRDLDVESLYNEQFF.

V gene TRBV20-1 combines with J gene TRBJ2-3; 7 bases fit TRBD2. The CDR3 has 16 amino acids. CDR1 and CDR2 (germline): DFQATT, SNEGSKA (reference sequence). Trimming cost V 4 bases and J 4 bases; bases outside gene matches: 14. In DNA, the CDR3 is TGCAGTGCTACGGTGGGGGGGAGCGGGACCGCAGATACGCAGTATTTT. Its protein is CSATVGGSGTADTQYF.

Only a few counts were recorded for this clonotype. The chain is built from TRBV27 and TRBJ2-4; 9 bases are a match to TRBD2. V lost 5 bases and J lost 7; bases outside the gene matches: 9. This CDR3 is built from 15 residues. Germline V gene lookup returns CDR1 MNHEY and CDR2 SMNVEV (reference sequence). This CDR3 reads CASSALAREGNIQYF. CDR3 sequence (DNA): TGTGCCAGCAGTGCCCTGGCGCGGGAGGGGAACATTCAGTACTTC.

This clonotype was detected a few times. The chain carries TRBV20-1 and TRBJ1-6; tentative D call: TRBD1 (5 bases). The CDR3 contains 14 residues. V was trimmed by 0 bases and J by 7 bases, leaving 10 bases between them. Germline CDR1 DFQATT, CDR2 SNEGSKA (reference sequence). CDR3 sequence (DNA): TGCAGTGCTAGAGATGGGGGGACCAATTCACCCCTCCACTTT. It is translated as CSARDGGTNSPLHF.

Remarks on this clonotype: One end of the junction varies from germline; a read error may be responsible. The chain uses TRBV14 and TRBJ2-1, with TRBD2 identical over 8 bases. This CDR3 is built from 12 residues. Germline values: CDR1 SGHDN, CDR2 FVKESK. The CDR3 spells CASSQPPGLVLF. In nucleotides, the CDR3 is TGTGCCAGCAGCCAGCCACCGGGACTAGTCCTCTTC.

The table lists this clonotype with many counts. CDR3 nucleotide sequence: TGTGCCAGCAGTACAGGGGGGGAGCTGTTTTTT. Protein: CASSTGGELFF. This chain connects TRBV12-3 or TRBV12-4 to TRBJ2-2; a weak D match, TRBD1 (6 bases). The CDR3 consists of 11 residues. Trimming took off 5 bases at V and 8 bases at J, with 6 bases between the two ends.

This clonotype was found many times. The rearrangement joins TRBV27 to TRBJ1-5, with 7 bases that match TRBD1. V shed 7 bases, J shed 4 bases, and the junction held 7 bases outside the gene matches. This CDR3 has 14 amino acids. The V gene's germline CDR1 is MNHEY and CDR2 SMNVEV (reference sequence). The CDR3 DNA sequence: TGTGCCAGCAACAGGGGTGGAAGAAATCAGCCCCAGCATTTT. Protein product: CASNRGGRNQPQHF.

The genes are TRBV29-1 and TRBJ2-3; D unclear. Trimming took 1 base from V and 1 from J, leaving 9 bases between them. CDR3 length: 14 amino acids. Germline CDR1 is SQVTM and CDR2 is ANQGSEA. As DNA, the CDR3 is TGCAGCGTTGAAGGCCCTGGACGCACAGATACGCAGTATTTT. It yields the protein CSVEGPGRTDTQYF.

This clonotype has only one observation. V and J are TRBV12-3 or TRBV12-4 and TRBJ2-7, with D maybe TRBD1 (6 bases). The CDR3 sequence is 15 residues long. V lost 3 bases to trimming and J lost 2 bases, with 14 bases between them. This CDR3 is CASSFRQGMTYEQYF. CDR3 coding DNA: TGTGCCAGCAGTTTCAGGCAGGGGATGACCTACGAGCAGTACTTC.

This chain joins TRBV7-2 and TRBJ1-3, with TRBD1 matching over 7 bases. Germline trimming cut 1 base from V and 6 bases from J; bases unmatched to any gene: 3. The germline gives CDR1 SGHTA, CDR2 FQGNSA. The CDR3 contains 14 residues. CDR3 amino acids: CASSLGGTANTIYF. CDR3 in DNA: TGTGCCAGCAGCTTAGGAGGGACAGCAAACACCATATATTTT.